These 26 T cell receptor beta chains originate from one sample sequenced in a study of blood T cell repertoires in COVID-19. TCRdb's table, derived via immunoSEQ multiplex PCR, lists solely in-frame clones and lacks some. The data hold under 300,000 clones, with 82% observed a single time. The sequenced sample was peripheral blood. The receptors here all came from a woman under 30 with acute or convalescent COVID-19.

This sequence joins TRBV15 and TRBJ1-1; no reliable D call. This CDR3 is built from 15 residues. Trimming removed 3 bases from V and 6 bases from J, with 17 bases in between. CDR1 LNHNV and CDR2 YYDKDF come from the germline V gene (reference sequence). The CDR3 sequence: CATSSIPHRGSEAFF. As DNA, the CDR3 is TGTGCCACCAGCAGCATTCCTCATCGGGGTTCTGAAGCTTTCTTT.

The chain joins TRBV7-8 to TRBJ2-7; 9 bases are a match to TRBD2. Germline V CDR1 and CDR2: SGHVS, FQNEAQ. With 5 bases clipped from V and 0 bases from J, the junction kept 8 bases outside the gene matches. The CDR3 sequence is 16 residues long. This CDR3 is CASSRGAGGPSYEQYF. The DNA for the CDR3 is TGTGCCAGCAGCCGAGGGGCGGGAGGGCCCTCCTACGAGCAGTACTTC.

This chain connects TRBV11-2 to TRBJ2-5; 7 nucleotides line up with TRBD2. The CDR3 sequence is 15 residues long. From germline, CDR1 is SGHAT and CDR2 FQNNGV. V lost 1 base, J lost 3 bases, and 5 bases stayed unmatched. The CDR3 coding sequence is TGTGCCAGCAGCTTAGGGGTCCTAGCGGAAGAGACCCAGTACTTC. It is translated as CASSLGVLAEETQYF.

This chain uses TRBV7-8 with TRBJ2-1; the match to TRBD2 covers 15 bases. CDR1 and CDR2 from the germline V gene are SGHVS and FQNEAQ. Trimming took 5 bases from V and 4 from J; bases not matched to a gene: 6. The CDR3 is made up of 17 amino acids. In nucleotides, the CDR3 is TGTGCCAGCAGCCTACCGGGGACTAGCGGGAGGTACAATGAGCAGTTCTTC. This codes for CASSLPGTSGRYNEQFF.

This chain connects TRBV7-9 to TRBJ1-2; D is possibly TRBD1 (5 bases). Germline V gene lookup returns CDR1 SEHNR and CDR2 FQNEAQ (reference sequence). The CDR3 runs 16 residues. Trimming stripped 0 bases from V and 4 bases from J, with 15 bases between. CDR3 sequence: CASSLAVAGIRYGYTF. In DNA, the CDR3 is TGTGCCAGCAGCTTAGCGGTGGCAGGGATACGCTATGGCTACACCTTC. The complete variable domain, with remaining parts taken from reference TRBV7-9 and TRBJ1-2, reads DTGVSQNPRHKITKRGQNVTFRCDPISEHNRLYWYRQTLGQGPEFLTYFQNEAQLEKSRLLSDRFSAERPKGSFSTLEIQRTEQGDSAMYLCASSLAVAGIRYGYTFGSGTRLTVV.

V is TRBV27 and J is TRBJ2-3; possible D gene TRBD2, 6 bases. V lost 8 bases and J lost 8, with 20 bases in between. This CDR3 comprises 14 residues. CDR1 MNHEY and CDR2 SMNVEV come from the germline V gene (reference sequence). CDR3 nucleotide sequence: TGTGCCAGCGTTTCTGCCTCGGGGGTGGGTACGCAGTATTTT. Translated, it gives CASVSASGVGTQYF.

CDR3 DNA sequence: TGTGCCAGCAGCTTAGGGGTGCGGGTGAACACTGAAGCTTTCTTT. Its protein product is CASSLGVRVNTEAFF. The chain uses TRBV7-2 and TRBJ1-1; D gene unclear. V dropped 1 base and J dropped 0 bases, with 9 bases sitting between them. CDR3 length: 15 residues. Germline CDR1 and CDR2: SGHTA and FQGNSA.

The CDR3: CASSLVRDYNEQFF. The CDR3 nucleotides read TGTGCCAGCAGCTTAGTTCGGGACTACAATGAGCAGTTCTTC. This chain joins TRBV7-9 and TRBJ2-1, with D possibly TRBD2 on 5 matching bases. Germline V gene sequence: CDR1 SEHNR, CDR2 FQNEAQ (reference sequence). The CDR3 length is 14 residues. With 1 base removed from V and 3 bases from J, the gap between germline ends came to 7 bases.

The genes are TRBV24-1 and TRBJ2-5; 7 nucleotides line up with TRBD1. In germline, CDR1 is KGHDR, CDR2 SFDVKD. The junction had 7 bases not matched to a gene; V was cut back by 5 bases and J by 2 bases. The CDR3 runs to 15 residues. The CDR3 reads CATSGGPGQQETQYF. In DNA, the CDR3 is TGTGCCACCAGTGGGGGACCGGGACAGCAAGAGACCCAGTACTTC.

The CDR3 region is CASSPGTSAYNEQFF. DNA for the CDR3: TGTGCCAGCTCACCCGGGACTAGCGCATACAATGAGCAGTTCTTC. This chain connects TRBV18 to TRBJ2-1; the match to TRBD2 covers 10 bases. CDR1 is KGHSH and CDR2 is LQKENI in the germline V gene. CDR3 length: 15 residues. V was clipped by 3 bases and J by 4 bases; unmatched bases: 3.

This rearrangement joins TRBV7-6 to TRBJ2-5, with TRBD2 as a possible D gene (6 bases). Germline V lookup: CDR1 SGHVS, CDR2 FNYEAQ. V was pared by 4 bases and J by 1 base, with 10 bases between. The length of the CDR3 is 14 residues. This CDR3 reads CASSSRDPQETQYF. The CDR3 bases are TGTGCCAGCAGCTCGCGGGACCCCCAAGAGACCCAGTACTTC.

The genes are TRBV30 and TRBJ1-2; D is possibly TRBD1 (6 bases). V was shortened by 0 bases and J by 8 bases, with 13 bases between the two germline ends. The CDR3 is made up of 13 amino acids. From germline, CDR1 is GTSNPN and CDR2 SVGIG (reference sequence). The CDR3 reads CAWSVGGGKGYTF. CDR3 DNA sequence: TGTGCCTGGAGTGTAGGGGGGGGCAAGGGCTACACCTTC.

The rearrangement joins TRBV28 to TRBJ1-5, with D uncertain. Germline V gene sequence: CDR1 MDHEN, CDR2 SYDVKM. V was pared by 4 bases and J by 0 bases, with 7 bases between. CDR3 size: 14 residues. The CDR3 loop is CASSWRFSNQPQHF. The CDR3 DNA is TGTGCCAGCAGTTGGAGATTTAGCAATCAGCCCCAGCATTTT.

The chain employs TRBV2 and TRBJ2-3, with D unclear. The V gene lost 11 bases and the J gene lost 2 bases, with 17 bases spanning the gap. This CDR3 is 14 amino acids long. Germline V CDR1 and CDR2: SNHLY, FYNNEI. The CDR3 loop is CASNVAADTDTQYF. For the CDR3, the DNA is TGTGCCTCCAACGTGGCGGCGGACACAGATACGCAGTATTTT.

This clone appeared a single time. V gene TRBV28 combines with J gene TRBJ1-6; maybe TRBD1 (6 bases). CDR1 is MDHEN, CDR2 SYDVKM, per germline. The V gene lost 6 bases and the J gene lost 8 bases, with 17 bases spanning the gap. This CDR3 region has 15 residues. The CDR3 region is CASRAGGAEYSPLHF. The CDR3 DNA reads as TGTGCCAGCAGGGCTGGGGGGGCGGAGTATTCACCCCTCCACTTT.

This clone was observed a handful of times. The genes are TRBV19 and TRBJ2-7; tentatively, D is TRBD2 (6 bases). From germline, CDR1 is LNHDA and CDR2 SQIVND (reference sequence). This CDR3 contains 16 residues. The V gene lost 6 bases and the J gene lost 3 bases, with 21 bases spanning the gap. DNA of the CDR3: TGTGCCAGTAGATCCCACCCCGGGGGAGCGGGCTACGAGCAGTACTTC. Translating gives CASRSHPGGAGYEQYF.

The genes are TRBV7-6 and TRBJ2-7; 9 bases fit TRBD1. V shed 5 bases and J 3 bases; nucleotides not matched to a gene: 8. CDR1 is SGHVS and CDR2 is FNYEAQ in the germline V gene. The CDR3 is 15 amino acids. The CDR3 is CASSPGTGMFYEQYF. In DNA, the CDR3 is TGTGCCAGCAGCCCGGGGACAGGGATGTTCTACGAGCAGTACTTC.

This clone came up once. The CDR3 spells CASSLATSGRTETQYF. In DNA form, the CDR3 reads TGCGCCAGCAGCTTGGCGACTAGCGGGAGGACGGAGACCCAGTACTTC. V gene TRBV5-1 combines with J gene TRBJ2-5; TRBD2 agrees at 13 bases. This CDR3 is 16 amino acids long. Per germline, CDR1 SGHRS and CDR2 YFSETQ. Unmatched junction bases numbered 4, after V lost 0 bases and J lost 5 bases.

The chain links TRBV7-2 to TRBJ2-1, with TRBD2 matching over 7 bases. CDR1 and CDR2 from the germline V gene are SGHTA and FQGNSA. The V gene end was trimmed by 5 bases and the J gene end by 3 bases; junction bases not matched to a gene: 10. The length of the CDR3 is 16 residues. The CDR3 is CASSLREELFYNEQFF. For the CDR3, the DNA is TGTGCCAGCAGCCTACGGGAGGAATTGTTCTACAATGAGCAGTTCTTC.

The chain uses TRBV6-5 and TRBJ2-4; D may be TRBD2 (6 bases). In germline, CDR1 is MNHEY, CDR2 SVGAGI. This CDR3 is 13 amino acids long. V dropped 4 bases and J dropped 12 bases, with 16 bases sitting between them. CDR3 sequence (DNA): TGTGCCAGCAGTTCAACTGGGCCAGCGGGTCAGTACTTC. This codes for CASSSTGPAGQYF.

The genes are TRBV19 and TRBJ1-5; tentatively, D is TRBD1 (5 bases). Trimming cost V 3 bases and J 7 bases, with 13 bases left between them. Looked up from germline, CDR1 is LNHDA and CDR2 is SQIVND (reference sequence). This CDR3 is 14 amino acids long. Written as DNA, the CDR3 is TGTGCCAGTAGTATTCTTCCAGGGCCGCAGCCCCAGCATTTT. Translating gives CASSILPGPQPQHF.

This chain links TRBV7-2 with TRBJ2-1, with 12 nucleotides matching TRBD2. After removal of 6 bases from V and 0 bases from J, the junction contained 6 bases not matched to a gene. Germline CDR1 is SGHTA and CDR2 is FQGNSA. The CDR3 covers 17 residues. The CDR3 nucleotides read TGTGCCAGCAGACAAACTAGCGGGAGGTTCTCCTACAATGAGCAGTTCTTC. This sequence encodes CASRQTSGRFSYNEQFF.

This clone has just a few counts. V gene TRBV18 combines with J gene TRBJ2-7; 9 bases align to TRBD2. V lost 2 bases to trimming and J lost 4 bases; unmatched junction nucleotides: 3. Per the germline V gene, CDR1 is KGHSH and CDR2 is LQKENI. The CDR3 sequence is 14 residues long. The CDR3 coding sequence is TGTGCCAGCTCACCAGGACTAGCGAAATACGAGCAGTACTTC. Encoded protein: CASSPGLAKYEQYF.

The rearrangement uses TRBV4-3 and TRBJ2-7, with TRBD2 matching 8 bases. The CDR3 length is 15 residues. Unmatched junction bases numbered 13, after V lost 6 bases and J lost 6 bases. The germline V gene encodes CDR1 LGHNA and CDR2 YSLEER. The CDR3 here is CASRGAAGASCEQYF. The CDR3 DNA sequence: TGCGCCAGCAGAGGCGCAGCGGGAGCCTCGTGCGAGCAGTACTTC.

The V and J genes are TRBV4-2 and TRBJ2-7; D may be TRBD2 (6 bases). Germline V CDR1 and CDR2: LGHNA, YNFKEQ. The CDR3 spans 16 residues. Trimming cost V 0 bases and J 2 bases, with 14 bases left between them. The CDR3 nucleotides read TGTGCCAGCAGCCAAGAGTTACAGCGGGCTCCCTACGAGCAGTACTTC. Translation gives CASSQELQRAPYEQYF.

CDR3 sequence (DNA): TGTGCCAGCAGCCCCCAACAGGTCTGGGCCTACGAGCAGTACTTC. This encodes CASSPQQVWAYEQYF. V is TRBV9 and J is TRBJ2-7; tentatively, D is TRBD1 (5 bases). CDR1 and CDR2 from the germline V gene are SGDLS and YYNGEE. Trimming stripped 4 bases from V and 2 bases from J, with 16 bases between. The CDR3 contains 15 residues.